Below, one T cell receptor beta chain is given with its context. These data are taken from a study of blood T cell repertoires in COVID-19. Study at large: Specimens from acute and convalescent COVID-19 originated in the United States, Italy and Spain. In each case, the material was cDNA or gDNA derived from T cells, B-cell-depleted T cells, or PBMCs.

In the source study's methods: Amplified reference gene primers provided the basis for estimating nucleated cell counts. The protocol was immunoSEQ multiplex PCR, while the TCRdb copy is restricted to in-frame clones and leaves out a portion. That table gives V, J and clone size, and the DNA gave D and trimming. The repertoire includes about 100,000 clones, just over 85% of them detected once, and about 5.3% sits in the top ten. From germline, CDR1 is SEHNR and CDR2 FQNEAQ (reference sequence). The J segment lost 0 bases and the V segment lost 8 bases, leaving 7 bases of the junction unmatched. The CDR3 spans 14 residues.

The sample comprised peripheral blood. This TCR derives from a human donor in a cohort sampled during active COVID-19. This sequence joins TRBV7-9 and TRBJ2-7; 7 bases agree with TRBD2. In DNA form, the CDR3 reads TGTGCCAGCGTACCGGGAGGCGCCTCCTACGAGCAGTACTTC. It yields the protein CASVPGGASYEQYF.